The rows below give T cell receptor beta chains drawn from one sample of a study of T cells after yellow fever vaccination. TCRdb itself ran the 5' RACE reads through MiXCR, one entry per CDR3 protein. Of roughly 150,000 distinct CDR3 sequences listed, 5% to 7.5% are singletons. The specimen comprised CD4+ T cells sorted from PBMCs, sampled 10 days after the yellow fever booster vaccination. These TCRs come from a man aged 30-40 years who received the YFV17D yellow fever vaccine. CDR3s include the opening cysteine and the closing phenylalanine or tryptophan. Fields, in order: CDR3 protein, CDR3 DNA, D gene, J gene, V gene, clone size. A D gene is named only where the DNA matches it firmly. Clone size, where shown, is once, few, many, or a class for clones that have expanded.

CDR3aa: CASSYPIAGGLSNEQFF; CDR3nt: TGTGCCAGCAGTTACCCTATAGCGGGAGGGCTTAGTAATGAGCAGTTCTTC; d_gene: TRBD2; j_gene: TRBJ2-1; v_gene: TRBV6-5; abundance: .
CDR3aa: CSASRHQNTEAFF; CDR3nt: TGCAGTGCCTCGAGGCACCAGAACACTGAAGCTTTCTTT; d_gene: .; j_gene: TRBJ1-1; v_gene: TRBV20-1; abundance: few
CDR3aa: CASGPRDKQRLWFF; CDR3nt: TGTGCCAGCGGCCCCCGGGACAAGCAACGACTGTGGTTCTTC; d_gene: .; j_gene: TRBJ2-1; v_gene: TRBV5-5; abundance: once
CDR3aa: CASSLASKGGPYEQYF; CDR3nt: TGCGCCAGCAGCTTGGCCTCTAAGGGGGGACCCTACGAGCAGTACTTC; d_gene: .; j_gene: TRBJ2-7; v_gene: TRBV5-1; abundance: .
CDR3aa: CASSLWQDYEQYF; CDR3nt: TGTGCCAGCAGCTTATGGCAGGATTACGAGCAGTACTTC; d_gene: .; j_gene: TRBJ2-7; v_gene: TRBV7-6; abundance: many
CDR3aa: CASSLRGRNEQFF; CDR3nt: TGTGCCAGCAGCTTAAGAGGTCGGAATGAGCAGTTCTTC; d_gene: .; j_gene: TRBJ2-1; v_gene: TRBV7-3; abundance: many
CDR3aa: CASSLGWVGQFF; CDR3nt: TGTGCCAGCAGCCTCGGCTGGGTGGGGCAGTTCTTC; d_gene: .; j_gene: TRBJ2-1; v_gene: TRBV7-2; abundance: many
CDR3aa: CASSRYETNYGYTF; CDR3nt: TGCGCCAGCAGCCGATACGAGACTAACTATGGCTACACCTTC; d_gene: .; j_gene: TRBJ1-2; v_gene: TRBV4-3; abundance: many
CDR3aa: CASSSQGAVYEQYF; CDR3nt: TGTGCCAGCAGTTCCCAGGGGGCGGTCTACGAGCAGTACTTC; d_gene: TRBD1; j_gene: TRBJ2-7; v_gene: TRBV6-2/TRBV6-3; abundance: many
CDR3aa: CASTPFLGQPQHF; CDR3nt: TGTGCCAGCACCCCCTTTTTGGGGCAGCCCCAGCATTTT; d_gene: .; j_gene: TRBJ1-5; v_gene: TRBV28; abundance: many
CDR3aa: CASSLVRTSGRSDTQYF; CDR3nt: TGTGCCAGCAGCTTAGTCCGTACTAGCGGGAGATCAGATACGCAGTATTTT; d_gene: TRBD2; j_gene: TRBJ2-3; v_gene: TRBV11-2; abundance: many
CDR3aa: CSSGQGPGELFF; CDR3nt: .; d_gene: .; j_gene: TRBJ2-2; v_gene: TRBV20-1; abundance: .
CDR3aa: CASSFSGYNGYTF; CDR3nt: TGTGCCAGCAGTTTCTCGGGCTATAATGGCTACACCTTC; d_gene: .; j_gene: TRBJ1-2; v_gene: TRBV27; abundance: many
CDR3aa: CASSSSTRLAGVEHFF; CDR3nt: TGTGCCAGCAGCTCCTCCACCAGACTAGCGGGAGTTGAGCATTTCTTC; d_gene: TRBD2; j_gene: TRBJ2-1; v_gene: TRBV13; abundance: .
CDR3aa: CASSYSGDGNQPQHF; CDR3nt: TGTGCCAGCAGTTACTCAGGGGACGGCAATCAGCCCCAGCATTTT; d_gene: .; j_gene: TRBJ1-5; v_gene: TRBV6-5; abundance: .
CDR3aa: CASSAEGYGYTF; CDR3nt: TGTGCCAGCAGCGCCGAAGGGTATGGCTACACCTTC; d_gene: .; j_gene: TRBJ1-2; v_gene: TRBV28; abundance: many
CDR3aa: CASSLRGSGPQETQYF; CDR3nt: TGTGCCAGCAGTTTAAGAGGGAGCGGGCCCCAAGAGACCCAGTACTTC; d_gene: .; j_gene: TRBJ2-5; v_gene: TRBV12-3/TRBV12-4; abundance: few
CDR3aa: CASSDHQNRGNIQYF; CDR3nt: TGCGCCAGCAGCGACCATCAAAACAGGGGAAACATTCAGTACTTC; d_gene: TRBD1; j_gene: TRBJ2-4; v_gene: TRBV5-1; abundance: many
CDR3aa: CASSYAGRGNEQYF; CDR3nt: TGTGCCAGCAGTTACGCGGGAAGGGGGAACGAGCAGTACTTC; d_gene: .; j_gene: TRBJ2-7; v_gene: TRBV6-5; abundance: many
CDR3aa: CASSSNLGETQYF; CDR3nt: TGTGCCAGCAGCTCGAATCTCGGCGAGACCCAGTACTTC; d_gene: .; j_gene: TRBJ2-5; v_gene: TRBV5-6; abundance: many
CDR3aa: CAISPLAGQETQYF; CDR3nt: TGTGCCATCAGTCCGCTAGCGGGACAAGAGACCCAGTACTTC; d_gene: TRBD2; j_gene: TRBJ2-5; v_gene: TRBV10-3; abundance: many
CDR3aa: CASSLASTDTQYF; CDR3nt: TGTGCCAGCAGCTTAGCTAGCACAGATACGCAGTATTTT; d_gene: .; j_gene: TRBJ2-3; v_gene: TRBV7-3; abundance: many
CDR3aa: CSGDLLAGGSYNEQFF; CDR3nt: TGCAGTGGGGACCTTTTAGCGGGAGGCTCCTACAATGAGCAGTTCTTC; d_gene: TRBD2; j_gene: TRBJ2-1; v_gene: TRBV20-1; abundance: many
CDR3aa: CASIYSKGEAFF; CDR3nt: TGTGCCAGCATTTACTCGAAGGGAGAAGCTTTCTTT; d_gene: .; j_gene: TRBJ1-1; v_gene: TRBV6-5; abundance: .
CDR3aa: CASSQVRETQYF; CDR3nt: TGTGCCAGCAGCCAAGTGCGGGAGACCCAGTACTTC; d_gene: .; j_gene: TRBJ2-5; v_gene: TRBV3-1; abundance: many
CDR3aa: CATGSRGPTNEKLFF; CDR3nt: TGTGCCACCGGGTCCCGAGGGCCGACTAATGAAAAACTGTTTTTT; d_gene: .; j_gene: TRBJ1-4; v_gene: TRBV24-1; abundance: many
CDR3aa: CASSDLRKLFF; CDR3nt: TGTGCCAGCAGCGACCTGAGAAAACTGTTTTTT; d_gene: .; j_gene: TRBJ1-4; v_gene: TRBV7-9; abundance: many
CDR3aa: CASRYDSANTEAFF; CDR3nt: TGTGCCAGCAGATATGACAGTGCGAACACTGAAGCTTTCTTT; d_gene: .; j_gene: TRBJ1-1; v_gene: TRBV5-4; abundance: many
CDR3aa: CASLGKTYQETQYF; CDR3nt: TGTGCCAGCCTAGGCAAGACATACCAAGAGACCCAGTACTTC; d_gene: .; j_gene: TRBJ2-5; v_gene: TRBV12-3/TRBV12-4; abundance: few
CDR3aa: CASSSPPGPQHF; CDR3nt: TGTGCCAGCAGTTCCCCCCCTGGGCCCCAGCATTTT; d_gene: .; j_gene: TRBJ1-5; v_gene: TRBV12-3/TRBV12-4; abundance: many
CDR3aa: CASSPQSALNTEAFF; CDR3nt: TGTGCCAGCAGCCCCCAGAGCGCATTGAACACTGAAGCTTTCTTT; d_gene: .; j_gene: TRBJ1-1; v_gene: TRBV7-2; abundance: many
CDR3aa: CASSLMGQNEQYF; CDR3nt: TGTGCCAGCAGCTTAATGGGGCAAAACGAGCAGTACTTC; d_gene: .; j_gene: TRBJ2-7; v_gene: TRBV7-3; abundance: many
CDR3aa: CASSIDRIEQFF; CDR3nt: TGTGCCAGTAGTATAGATCGGATCGAGCAGTTCTTC; d_gene: .; j_gene: TRBJ2-1; v_gene: TRBV19; abundance: many
CDR3aa: CASSLGGGGRQPQHF; CDR3nt: TGTGCCAGCAGTTTAGGGGGCGGAGGACGTCAGCCCCAGCATTTT; d_gene: .; j_gene: TRBJ1-5; v_gene: TRBV12-3/TRBV12-4; abundance: few
CDR3aa: CASSAGLAANIQYF; CDR3nt: TGTGCCAGCAGCGCCGGACTAGCGGCAAACATTCAGTACTTC; d_gene: TRBD2; j_gene: TRBJ2-4; v_gene: TRBV9; abundance: many
CDR3aa: CASSLHSLQYQETQYF; CDR3nt: TGTGCCAGCAGCCTACATAGCCTCCAGTACCAAGAGACCCAGTACTTC; d_gene: .; j_gene: TRBJ2-5; v_gene: TRBV5-6; abundance: many
CDR3aa: CASSYADRGASRQYF; CDR3nt: TGTGCCAGCAGTTACGCGGACAGGGGCGCATCTAGGCAGTACTTC; d_gene: TRBD1; j_gene: TRBJ2-7; v_gene: TRBV6-5; abundance: many
CDR3aa: CASSLLGNEQFF; CDR3nt: TGTGCCAGCAGCTTGTTAGGGAATGAGCAGTTCTTC; d_gene: .; j_gene: TRBJ2-1; v_gene: TRBV5-5; abundance: many
CDR3aa: CASTGGDTDTQYF; CDR3nt: TGTGCCAGCACGGGTGGAGACACAGATACGCAGTATTTT; d_gene: .; j_gene: TRBJ2-3; v_gene: TRBV9; abundance: many
CDR3aa: CASSLHQTSGSGELFF; CDR3nt: TGTGCCAGCAGCCTACACCAAACTAGCGGGAGTGGGGAGCTGTTTTTT; d_gene: TRBD2; j_gene: TRBJ2-2; v_gene: TRBV7-2; abundance: many
CDR3aa: CASSPGDTDTQYF; CDR3nt: TGCGCCAGCAGCCCAGGGGACACAGATACGCAGTATTTT; d_gene: .; j_gene: TRBJ2-3; v_gene: TRBV10-1; abundance: many
CDR3aa: CASSAPDRGSPLHF; CDR3nt: TGTGCCAGCAGCGCCCCGGACAGGGGATCACCCCTCCACTTT; d_gene: TRBD1; j_gene: TRBJ1-6; v_gene: TRBV7-2; abundance: .
CDR3aa: CATSLSVKQETQYF; CDR3nt: TGTGCCACCAGCTTGTCCGTGAAACAAGAGACCCAGTACTTC; d_gene: .; j_gene: TRBJ2-5; v_gene: TRBV15; abundance: many
CDR3aa: CSVRWASTGVDTEAFF; CDR3nt: TGCAGCGTCCGCTGGGCCTCCACCGGAGTAGACACTGAAGCTTTCTTT; d_gene: .; j_gene: TRBJ1-1; v_gene: TRBV29-1; abundance: many
CDR3aa: CASSLALAGQLSYEQYF; CDR3nt: TGCGCCAGCAGCTTGGCCCTTGCAGGACAGTTGAGCTACGAGCAGTACTTC; d_gene: .; j_gene: TRBJ2-7; v_gene: TRBV5-1; abundance: many
CDR3aa: CAPEGRPPHEQYF; CDR3nt: TGTGCTCCAGAAGGTCGCCCGCCCCACGAGCAGTACTTC; d_gene: .; j_gene: TRBJ2-7; v_gene: TRBV24-1; abundance: many
CDR3aa: CSVVHPANEKLFF; CDR3nt: TGCAGTGTGGTACACCCGGCGAATGAAAAACTGTTTTTT; d_gene: .; j_gene: TRBJ1-4; v_gene: TRBV20-1; abundance: many
CDR3aa: CSARDPRTSSSNEQFF; CDR3nt: TGCAGTGCTAGAGATCCTAGGACTAGCTCGAGCAATGAGCAGTTCTTC; d_gene: TRBD2; j_gene: TRBJ2-1; v_gene: TRBV20-1; abundance: few
CDR3aa: CASSQIPRSGLDTQYF; CDR3nt: TGTGCCAGCAGCCAAATCCCCAGGAGCGGGTTAGATACGCAGTATTTT; d_gene: .; j_gene: TRBJ2-3; v_gene: TRBV7-2; abundance: many
CDR3aa: CATSGGTVNTGELFF; CDR3nt: TGTGCCACCAGTGGTGGGACAGTGAACACCGGGGAGCTGTTTTTT; d_gene: TRBD1; j_gene: TRBJ2-2; v_gene: TRBV24-1; abundance: .
CDR3aa: CCAGGPLSSYNEQFF; CDR3nt: TGCTGTGCTGGAGGCCCCTTGAGCTCCTACAATGAGCAGTTCTTC; d_gene: .; j_gene: TRBJ2-1; v_gene: TRBV20-1; abundance: .
CDR3aa: CAWSPQEWTGTRSGANVLTF; CDR3nt: TGTGCCTGGAGTCCCCAAGAATGGACAGGAACCCGCTCTGGGGCCAACGTCCTGACTTTC; d_gene: TRBD1; j_gene: TRBJ2-6; v_gene: TRBV30; abundance: many
CDR3aa: CASSLQQGGQPQHF; CDR3nt: TGTGCCAGCAGCTTACAGCAGGGAGGACAGCCCCAGCATTTT; d_gene: .; j_gene: TRBJ1-5; v_gene: TRBV7-2; abundance: many
CDR3aa: CARPSEGGYTF; CDR3nt: TGTGCCAGGCCCTCTGAGGGTGGCTACACCTTC; d_gene: .; j_gene: TRBJ1-2; v_gene: TRBV5-5; abundance: many
CDR3aa: CASGLYSTPATPGELFF; CDR3nt: TGTGCCAGCGGACTCTATTCTACCCCAGCCACACCCGGGGAGCTGTTTTTT; d_gene: .; j_gene: TRBJ2-2; v_gene: TRBV5-4; abundance: many
CDR3aa: CSVDRQSSYNEQFF; CDR3nt: TGCAGCGTTGATCGGCAGAGCTCCTACAATGAGCAGTTCTTC; d_gene: .; j_gene: TRBJ2-1; v_gene: TRBV29-1; abundance: many
CDR3aa: CASREGLAVNYEQYF; CDR3nt: TGCGCCAGCAGAGAAGGACTAGCGGTTAACTACGAGCAGTACTTC; d_gene: TRBD2; j_gene: TRBJ2-7; v_gene: TRBV5-1; abundance: many
CDR3aa: CASSSVWTPLGNTGELFF; CDR3nt: TGTGCCAGCAGTTCCGTTTGGACACCCCTGGGGAACACCGGGGAGCTGTTTTTT; d_gene: .; j_gene: TRBJ2-2; v_gene: TRBV28; abundance: few
CDR3aa: CASSSPLAGEVETQYF; CDR3nt: TGTGCCAGCAGTTCCCCTCTAGCGGGAGAAGTGGAGACCCAGTACTTC; d_gene: TRBD2; j_gene: TRBJ2-5; v_gene: TRBV28; abundance: many